The 3 T cell receptor beta chains in this list originate from one sample, sequenced in a study of shared T cell receptors in the human thymus. Produced via immunoSEQ multiplex PCR; TCRdb's table is partial and in-frame only. The sample includes some 700,000 clones, 88% of them seen just once. The same specimen was also included in a second study, on human thymus T cells.

Sequencing was performed on thymocytes. The receptors come from a boy under two years old with a congenital heart defect.

V is TRBV18 and J is TRBJ1-1, with D unclear. The germline V gene has CDR1 KGHSH and CDR2 LQKENI. This CDR3 is 13 amino acids long. V shed 0 bases and J shed 11 bases, with 13 bases lying between them. The DNA for the CDR3 is TGTGCCAGCTCACCACCAACGGGGTACGGGGCTTTCTTT. It yields the protein CASSPPTGYGAFF.

The chain employs TRBV27 and TRBJ1-1; TRBD1 matches at 7 bases. Germline trimming cut 4 bases from V and 3 bases from J; bases unmatched to any gene: 5. From germline, CDR1 is MNHEY and CDR2 SMNVEV (reference sequence). This CDR3 region has 14 residues. In DNA, the CDR3 is TGTGCCAGCAGTTCCCTAACAGGGGACACTGAAGCTTTCTTT. It yields the protein CASSSLTGDTEAFF.

The rearrangement links TRBV27 to TRBJ1-1, with 7 nucleotides matching TRBD1. The CDR3 spans 16 residues. CDR1 is MNHEY, CDR2 SMNVEV, per germline (reference sequence). Trimming at V came to 4 bases and at J to 3 bases, leaving 11 bases not matched to a gene. The CDR3 DNA reads TGTGCCAGCAGTTCAGACAGGGAAGAAGGGGACACTGAAGCTTTCTTT. This sequence encodes CASSSDREEGDTEAFF.